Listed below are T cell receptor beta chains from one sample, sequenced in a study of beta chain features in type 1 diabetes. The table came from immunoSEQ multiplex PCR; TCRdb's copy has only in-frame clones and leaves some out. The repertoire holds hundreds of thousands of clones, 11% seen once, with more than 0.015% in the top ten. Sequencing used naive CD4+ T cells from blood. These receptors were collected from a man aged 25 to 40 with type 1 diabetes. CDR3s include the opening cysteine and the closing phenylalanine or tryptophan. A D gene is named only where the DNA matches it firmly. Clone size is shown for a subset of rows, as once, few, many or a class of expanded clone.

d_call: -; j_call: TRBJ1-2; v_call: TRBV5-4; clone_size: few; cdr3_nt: TGTGCCAGCAGCTTGACAGCCAACTATGGCTACACCTTC; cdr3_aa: CASSLTANYGYTF
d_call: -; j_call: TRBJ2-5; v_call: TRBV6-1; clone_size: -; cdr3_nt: TGTGCCAGCAGTGAAGCGCAGTACTCCCCGGGGCAAGAGACCCAGTACTTC; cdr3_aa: CASSEAQYSPGQETQYF
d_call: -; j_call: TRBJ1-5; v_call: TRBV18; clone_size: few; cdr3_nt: TGTGCCAGCTCACGAGGGAGGGATCAGCCCCAGCATTTT; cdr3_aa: CASSRGRDQPQHF
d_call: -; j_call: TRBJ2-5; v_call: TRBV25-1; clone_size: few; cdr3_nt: TGTGCCAGCAGTGAACCACACAGGGTAGAGACCCAGTACTTC; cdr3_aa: CASSEPHRVETQYF
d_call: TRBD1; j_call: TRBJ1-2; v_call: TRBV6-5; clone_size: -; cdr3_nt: TGTGCCAGCAGTGCGCGGACAGGGGTCTATGGCTACACCTTC; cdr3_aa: CASSARTGVYGYTF
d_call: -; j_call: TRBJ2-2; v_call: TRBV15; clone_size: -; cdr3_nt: TGTGCCACCAGCAATAGACACGCCGGGGAGCTGTTTTTT; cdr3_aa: CATSNRHAGELFF
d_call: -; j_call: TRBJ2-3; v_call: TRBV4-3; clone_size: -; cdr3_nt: TGCGCCAGCAGCCAAGTCAGGCGAGAAGATACGCAGTATTTT; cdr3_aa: CASSQVRREDTQYF
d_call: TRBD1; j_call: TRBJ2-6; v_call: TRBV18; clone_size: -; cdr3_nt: TGTGCCAGCTCACCTAGACAGGGAGCTGGGGCCAACGTCCTGACTTTC; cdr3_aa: CASSPRQGAGANVLTF
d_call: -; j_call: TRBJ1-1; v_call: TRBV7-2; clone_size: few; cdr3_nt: TGTGCCAGCAGCCCTCTACAGGGAAGGACTGAAGCTTTCTTT; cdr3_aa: CASSPLQGRTEAFF
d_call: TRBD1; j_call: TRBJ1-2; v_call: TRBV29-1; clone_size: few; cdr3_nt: TGCAGCGTTAAGAGGACAGGGGATCCTGGCTACACCTTC; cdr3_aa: CSVKRTGDPGYTF
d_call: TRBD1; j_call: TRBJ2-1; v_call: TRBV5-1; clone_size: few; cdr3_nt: TGCGCCAGCAGCTCTGCCGGGACAGGGGCTTACAATGAGCAGTTCTTC; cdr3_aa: CASSSAGTGAYNEQFF
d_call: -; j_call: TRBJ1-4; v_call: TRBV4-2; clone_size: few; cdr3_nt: TGTGCCAGCAGCTCCCAACAGGGTGGAGAAAAACTGTTTTTT; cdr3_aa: CASSSQQGGEKLFF
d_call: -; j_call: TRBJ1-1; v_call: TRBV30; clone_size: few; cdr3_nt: TGTGCCTGGGGACAGCCAAACACTGAAGCTTTCTTT; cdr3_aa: CAWGQPNTEAFF
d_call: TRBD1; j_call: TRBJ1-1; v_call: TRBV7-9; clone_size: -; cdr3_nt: TGTGCCAGCAGGGCGACAGGGGCCAACACTGAAGCTTTCTTT; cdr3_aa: CASRATGANTEAFF
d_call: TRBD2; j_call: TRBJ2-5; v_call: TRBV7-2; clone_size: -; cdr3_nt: TGTGCCAGCAGCCCGGGGGGGGCAATACAAGAGACCCAGTACTTC; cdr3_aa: CASSPGGAIQETQYF
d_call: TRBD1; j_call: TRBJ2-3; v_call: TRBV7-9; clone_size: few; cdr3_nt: TGTGCCAGCAGCTTAGCGAAAAGGGGGCCAGATACGCAGTATTTT; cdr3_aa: CASSLAKRGPDTQYF
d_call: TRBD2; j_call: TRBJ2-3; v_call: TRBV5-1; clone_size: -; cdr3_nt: TGCGCCAGCAGCTTGGGCCGACTAGCGGGGGACACAGATACGCAGTATTTT; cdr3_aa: CASSLGRLAGDTDTQYF
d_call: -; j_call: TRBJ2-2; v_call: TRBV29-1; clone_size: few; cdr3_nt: TGCAGCGTTGACAGGGGGAACACCGGGGAGCTGTTTTTT; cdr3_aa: CSVDRGNTGELFF
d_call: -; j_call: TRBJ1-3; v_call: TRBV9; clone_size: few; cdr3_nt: TGTGCCAGCAGCGTAGAGGGGGCTGGAAACACCATATATTTT; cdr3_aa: CASSVEGAGNTIYF
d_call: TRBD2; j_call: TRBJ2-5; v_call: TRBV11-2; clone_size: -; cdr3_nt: TGTGCCAGCAGAATTAGCGGGCGTGAGACCCAGTACTTC; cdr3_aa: CASRISGRETQYF
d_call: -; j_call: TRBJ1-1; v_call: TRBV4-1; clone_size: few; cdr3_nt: TGCGCCAGCAGCCAAGATTATGGCCATGCTTTCTTT; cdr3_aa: CASSQDYGHAFF
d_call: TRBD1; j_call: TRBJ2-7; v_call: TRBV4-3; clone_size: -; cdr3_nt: TGCGCCAGCAGCCAAGCTCCCTCGGGACAGGCCTCCTACGAGCAGTACTTC; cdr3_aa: CASSQAPSGQASYEQYF
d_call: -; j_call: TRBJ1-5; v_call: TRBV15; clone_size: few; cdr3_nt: TGTGCCACCAGCAGAGATAGAGGCTCACCCCAGCATTTT; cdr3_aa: CATSRDRGSPQHF
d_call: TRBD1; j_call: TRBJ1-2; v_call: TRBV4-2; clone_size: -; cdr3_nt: TGTGCCAGCAGCGGGCGACAGGGTCAAAAGAACTATGGCTACACCTTC; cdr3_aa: CASSGRQGQKNYGYTF
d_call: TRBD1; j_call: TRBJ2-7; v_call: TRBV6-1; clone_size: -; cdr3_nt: TGTGCCAGCAGTGAACGCGGGACAGGGCCAAACGAGCAGTACTTC; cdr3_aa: CASSERGTGPNEQYF
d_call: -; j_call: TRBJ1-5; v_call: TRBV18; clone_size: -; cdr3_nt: TGTGCCAGCTCAAGTAGGGAGAGCAATCAGCCCCAGCATTTT; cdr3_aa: CASSSRESNQPQHF
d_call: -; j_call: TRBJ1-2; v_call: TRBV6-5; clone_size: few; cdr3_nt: TGTGCCAGCACCCGGGGAGATGGCTACACCTTC; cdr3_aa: CASTRGDGYTF
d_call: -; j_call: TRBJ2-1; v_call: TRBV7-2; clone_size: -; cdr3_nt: TGTGCAAGGCAGGGCAAAAGCTCCTACAATGAGCAGTTCTTC; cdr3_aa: CARQGKSSYNEQFF
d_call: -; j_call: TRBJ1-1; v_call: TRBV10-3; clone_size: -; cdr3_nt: TGTGCCACAGAAGGGGGAGGGGGAAAAACTGAAGCTTTCTTT; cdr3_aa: CATEGGGGKTEAFF
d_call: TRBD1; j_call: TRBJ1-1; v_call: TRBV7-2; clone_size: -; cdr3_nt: TGTGCCAGCAGCTTTATTCCTATGGGGACAGCGAACACTGAAGCTTTCTTT; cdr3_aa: CASSFIPMGTANTEAFF
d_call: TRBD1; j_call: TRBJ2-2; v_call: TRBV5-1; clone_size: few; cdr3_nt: TGCGCCAGCAGCCGGGACAGTTCAACCGGGGAGCTGTTTTTT; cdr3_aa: CASSRDSSTGELFF
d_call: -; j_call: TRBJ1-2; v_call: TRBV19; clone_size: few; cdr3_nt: TGTGCCAGTAGTATGTGGCGGGATGGCTACACCTTC; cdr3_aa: CASSMWRDGYTF
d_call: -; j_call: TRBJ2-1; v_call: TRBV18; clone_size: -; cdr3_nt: TGTGCCAGCTCACCTAGCAATGAGCAGTTCTTC; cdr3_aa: CASSPSNEQFF
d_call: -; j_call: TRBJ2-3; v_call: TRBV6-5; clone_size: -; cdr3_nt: TGTGCCAGCAGTTCTACAGGGAGAGATACGCAGTATTTT; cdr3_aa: CASSSTGRDTQYF
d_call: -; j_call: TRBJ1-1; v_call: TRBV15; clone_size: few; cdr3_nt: TGTGCCACCAGCAGAGATAGATGGGAGCCTGAAGCTTTCTTT; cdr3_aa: CATSRDRWEPEAFF
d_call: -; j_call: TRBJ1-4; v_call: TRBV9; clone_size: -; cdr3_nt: TGTGCCAGCAGCGTCGACTTTAATGAAAAACTGTTTTTT; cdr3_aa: CASSVDFNEKLFF
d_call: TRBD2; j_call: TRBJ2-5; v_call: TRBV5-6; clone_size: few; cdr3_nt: TGTGCCAGCAGCCTGGGGCCCGGGACTAGCGGGGAGACCCAGTACTTC; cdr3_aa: CASSLGPGTSGETQYF
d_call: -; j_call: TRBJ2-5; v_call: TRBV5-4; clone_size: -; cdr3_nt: TGTGCCAGCAGCCAACGGGGGGCCCAAGAGACCCAGTACTTC; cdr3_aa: CASSQRGAQETQYF
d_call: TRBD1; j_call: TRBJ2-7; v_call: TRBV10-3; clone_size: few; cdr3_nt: TGTGCCATCAGTCAGACAGGGGGAGAGCAGTACTTC; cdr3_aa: CAISQTGGEQYF
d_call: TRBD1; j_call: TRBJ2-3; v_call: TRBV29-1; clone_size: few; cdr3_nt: TGCAGCGTTGAGCGGGGACAGGGCACAGATACGCAGTATTTT; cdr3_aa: CSVERGQGTDTQYF
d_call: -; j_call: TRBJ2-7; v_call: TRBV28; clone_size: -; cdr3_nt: TGTGCCAGCAGTTTACCTGACAGGTCCCCCTACGAGCAGTACTTC; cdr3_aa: CASSLPDRSPYEQYF
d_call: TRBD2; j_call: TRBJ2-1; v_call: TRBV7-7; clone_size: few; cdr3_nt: TGTGCTAGCAGCTTAGCTCACGGGGGGAGAAATGAGCAGTTCTTC; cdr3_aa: CASSLAHGGRNEQFF
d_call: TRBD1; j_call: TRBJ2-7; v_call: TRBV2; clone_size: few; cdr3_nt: TGTGCCAGTGCGCCCGACAGGGGTTACGAGCAGTACTTC; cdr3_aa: CASAPDRGYEQYF
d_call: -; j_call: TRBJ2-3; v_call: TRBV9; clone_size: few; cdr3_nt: TGTGCCAGCTCGGGCGCGGGATTCACAGATACGCAGTATTTT; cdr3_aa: CASSGAGFTDTQYF
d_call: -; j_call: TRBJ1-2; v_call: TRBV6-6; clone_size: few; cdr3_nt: TGTGCCAGCAGTTACAGCAGGGCCTATGGCTACACCTTC; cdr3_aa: CASSYSRAYGYTF
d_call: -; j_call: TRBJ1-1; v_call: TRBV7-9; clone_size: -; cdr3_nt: TGTGCCAGCAGCTTAATAAGTCTGGAGGACACTGAAGCTTTCTTT; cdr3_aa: CASSLISLEDTEAFF
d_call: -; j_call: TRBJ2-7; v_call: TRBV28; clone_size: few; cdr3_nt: TGTGCCAGCAAACAATACGAGCAGTACTTC; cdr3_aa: CASKQYEQYF
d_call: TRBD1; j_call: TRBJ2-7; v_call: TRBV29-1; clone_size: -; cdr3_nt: TGCAGCGTCGAGGGGGCTTCTTTTTCCGAGCAGTACTTC; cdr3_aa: CSVEGASFSEQYF
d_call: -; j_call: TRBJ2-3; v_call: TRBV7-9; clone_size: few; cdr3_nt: TGTGCCAGCAGTCAGACAGGTGGCACAGATACGCAGTATTTT; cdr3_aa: CASSQTGGTDTQYF
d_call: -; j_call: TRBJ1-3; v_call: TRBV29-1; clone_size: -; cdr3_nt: TGCAGCGCCCACGGGCAGGGTGGAAACACCATATATTTT; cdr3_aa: CSAHGQGGNTIYF
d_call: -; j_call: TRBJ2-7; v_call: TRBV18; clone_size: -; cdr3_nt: TGTGCCAGCTCACCAAGTCGGGCAGGGTCCTTCTACGAGCAGTACTTC; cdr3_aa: CASSPSRAGSFYEQYF
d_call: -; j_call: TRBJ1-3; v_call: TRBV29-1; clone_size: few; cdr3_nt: TGCAGCGTTGCTCCAGGTCTTAAGAATGTAGCTGGAAACACCATATATTTT; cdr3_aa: CSVAPGLKNVAGNTIYF
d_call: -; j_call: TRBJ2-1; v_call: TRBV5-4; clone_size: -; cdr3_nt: TGTGCCAGCAGCCAGGATAGCTCCTACAATGAGCAGTTCTTC; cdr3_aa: CASSQDSSYNEQFF
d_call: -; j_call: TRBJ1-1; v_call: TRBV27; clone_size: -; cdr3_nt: TGTGCCAGCAGTAGTATCATCGTAGGGGTGAACACTGAAGCTTTCTTT; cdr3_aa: CASSSIIVGVNTEAFF
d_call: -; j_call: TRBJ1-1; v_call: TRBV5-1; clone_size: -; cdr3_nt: TGCGCCAGCAGCCCCAGGTGGCAGTCATATGAAGCTTTCTTT; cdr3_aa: CASSPRWQSYEAFF
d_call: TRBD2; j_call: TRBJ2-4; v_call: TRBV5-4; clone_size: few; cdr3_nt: TGTGCCAGCAGCCCAGCGGGGGCTAAAGCCAAAAACATTCAGTACTTC; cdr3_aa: CASSPAGAKAKNIQYF
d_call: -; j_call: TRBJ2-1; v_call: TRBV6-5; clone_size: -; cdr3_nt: TGTGCCAGCAGTTCCCGGGGAGGTCCGCATGAGCAGTTCTTC; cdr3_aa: CASSSRGGPHEQFF